One sample yielded the 2 T cell receptor beta chains listed below, sequenced in a study of T cell responses to AZD1222 COVID-19 vaccine. Assay: immunoSEQ multiplex PCR; the TCRdb copy retains only in-frame clones and omits some. The record lists about 140,000 clones, of which the ten most abundant hold about 2.2%. Sequencing used peripheral blood. The receptors here all came from an adult in good health.

V is TRBV9 and J is TRBJ1-1; D unresolved. Germline CDR1 reads SGDLS; CDR2 reads YYNGEE. With 2 bases removed from V and 4 bases from J, the gap between germline ends came to 15 bases. The CDR3 sequence is 15 residues long. CDR3 nucleotides: TGTGCCAGCAGCGTCTTGGACGGGATGGGCACTGAAGCTTTCTTT. Encoded protein: CASSVLDGMGTEAFF.

The V call is TRBV11-3, the J call TRBJ2-3; D is perhaps TRBD1 or TRBD2 (6 bases each). Germline assignment: CDR1 SGHNT and CDR2 YENEEA. The V end lost 2 bases, the J end lost 4 bases, and 19 bases lay between the germline ends. This CDR3 is 17 amino acids long. The CDR3 sequence is CASSLMGGRERADTQYF. The CDR3 DNA sequence: TGTGCCAGCAGCTTAATGGGGGGCCGAGAAAGGGCAGATACGCAGTATTTT. Variable domain in full (rest from reference TRBV11-3 and TRBJ2-3): EAGVVQSPRYKIIEKKQPVAFWCNPISGHNTLYWYLQNLGQGPELLIRYENEEAVDDSQLPKDRFSAERLKGVDSTLKIQPAELGDSAVYLCASSLMGGRERADTQYFGPGTRLTVL.